Reported below is one T cell receptor beta chain. The data derive from a study of blood T cell repertoires in COVID-19. About the study: The United States, Italy and Spain provided the acute and convalescent COVID-19 samples. The analysed material was cDNA or gDNA that came from T cells, B-cell-depleted T cells, or PBMCs.

The CDR3 loop spans 16 amino acids. J lost 0 bases, V lost 8 bases, and 10 bases had no gene match. Germline CDR1 reads SGHTA; CDR2 reads FQGNSA. In the authors' workflow: Estimation of nucleated cell counts relied on the amplification of reference gene primers. Generated by immunoSEQ multiplex PCR, the TCRdb table keeps only in-frame clones and is missing some. The V and J calls and clone size are taken from that table; D and trimming were inferred from the DNA. The table records about 110,000 clones, 80% of them present only once. The source is a human donor in a cohort sampled during active or convalescent COVID-19. The source material was peripheral blood. This chain links TRBV7-2 with TRBJ2-1; 7 bases are shared with TRBD2. CDR3 DNA sequence: TGTGCCAGCGGCCCTCGGGGCGGGGGCTCCTACAATGAGCAGTTCTTC. Translation gives CASGPRGGGSYNEQFF.